This T cell receptor (beta chain) was obtained from a study of shared clonotypes between healthy human individuals. For the study at large: Three CD4 naive, three CD4 memory, two CD8 naive and one CD8 memory plate were used per donor.

In the case of this clone: The antigen is undetermined.

Germline lookup yields CDR1 PRHDT and CDR2 FYEKMQ (reference sequence). Trimming cost V 1 base and J 7 bases, with 11 bases left between them. This CDR3 is built from 13 residues. Only CD45RO-negative cells positively selected for CCR7 counted as naive CD8 cells, so terminally differentiated effector memory CD45RA+ cells were excluded. Adults of Caucasian background living in Nashville, Tennessee made up all donors. Data came from immunoSEQ multiplex PCR; TCRdb stores just in-frame clones and leaves some out. The data contain roughly 2 million clones, about 94% of them singletons. Study findings and constraints: Compared with clonotypes that all four donors shared, non-shared clonotypes had lower generation probabilities.

The receptor's source is a man aged 18 to 30 in good health. The sequenced sample was naive CD8+ T cells sorted from blood. This chain links TRBV13 with TRBJ2-7, with a tentative D call TRBD2 (5 bases). CDR3: CASSLEMREEQYF. CDR3 nucleotides: TGTGCCAGCAGCTTAGAGATGAGGGAGGAGCAGTACTTC.